This passage covers 14 T cell receptor beta chains from one sample sequenced in a study of vaccination effects on CD4 cells after COVID-19 (dated by TCRdb to 2021 to 2024). For these TCRs, the target antigens are not known. After around 10 days of culture, CD4+ T cells were isolated with the EasySep CD4+ T cell isolation kit. Receptor libraries were prepared by the immunoSEQ multiplex PCR assay. Held by TCRdb, this immuneACCESS table contains in-frame sequences only and omits some clones. Under half of the omission traces to an unresolved V gene where checked; the cause of the rest is unknown. This sample lists 31,000 or so clones; approximately 63% were detected once. The ten top clones hold roughly 3.8% of the sample. The sequencing here drew on CD4+ T cells from PBMCs cultured without peptide, taken before COVID-19 vaccination. These receptors were obtained from a human donor who received a COVID-19 vaccine.

This clone was counted only a few times. The rearrangement uses TRBV10-1 and TRBJ2-2; D is perhaps TRBD1 (6 bases). Trimming took 0 bases from V and 5 from J, leaving 13 bases between them. CDR1 is WNHNN, CDR2 SYGVQD, per germline (reference sequence). The CDR3 runs to 16 residues. CDR3 amino acids: CASSESGRGGTGELFF. The CDR3, as DNA: TGCGCCAGCAGTGAGTCTGGAAGAGGGGGAACCGGGGAGCTGTTTTTT.

J is TRBJ1-4 and V is TRBV19; tentative D call: TRBD1 (5 bases). Germline CDR1 LNHDA, CDR2 SQIVND (reference sequence). The V end lost 6 bases, the J end lost 1 base, and 9 bases lay between the germline ends. The CDR3 contains 14 residues. The CDR3 region is CASSSGRTNEKLFF. The CDR3 DNA sequence: TGTGCCAGTAGCTCAGGGAGAACTAATGAAAAACTGTTTTTT. The full variable domain, with the rest looked up from reference TRBV19 and TRBJ1-4, is DGGITQSPKYLFRKEGQNVTLSCEQNLNHDAMYWYRQDPGQGLRLIYYSQIVNDFQKGDIAEGYSVSREKKESFPLTVTSAQKNPTAFYLCASSSGRTNEKLFFGSGTQLSVL.

The chain joins TRBV5-1 to TRBJ2-7; 11 bases map to TRBD2. The germline gives CDR1 SGHRS, CDR2 YFSETQ. V lost 5 bases and J lost 1; bases outside the gene matches: 5. CDR3 length equals 15 residues. The chain's CDR3 is CASSLAGGDSYEQYF. The CDR3 coding sequence is TGCGCCAGCAGTCTAGCGGGGGGTGATTCCTACGAGCAGTACTTC.

V usage is TRBV6-6 and J usage is TRBJ1-4; D not resolved. CDR1 MNHNY and CDR2 SVGAGI come from the germline V gene (reference sequence). V shed 9 bases and J shed 5 bases, with 16 bases lying between them. This CDR3 has 14 residues. The CDR3 region is CASSQGYSNEKLFF. The CDR3 DNA sequence: TGTGCCAGTTCGCAAGGGTATTCGAATGAAAAACTGTTTTTT.

Only a few counts were recorded for this clone. The genes are TRBV19 and TRBJ1-3; no clear D gene. Germline V gene lookup returns CDR1 LNHDA and CDR2 SQIVND (reference sequence). V lost 3 bases to trimming and J lost 4 bases, with 13 bases between them. The CDR3 totals 15 residues. CDR3 DNA sequence: TGTGCCAGTAGTATGACGACATTTTCAGGAAACACCATATATTTT. Protein product: CASSMTTFSGNTIYF.

The chain is built from TRBV2 and TRBJ1-4; no firm D call. Germline-derived CDR1 and CDR2 are SNHLY and FYNNEI. This CDR3 region has 15 residues. V was cut by 1 base and J by 4 bases, with 10 bases left in between. CDR3 in DNA: TGTGCCAGCAGTGAAGGAGGAATTGGTAATGAAAAACTGTTTTTT. It codes for CASSEGGIGNEKLFF.

The V call is TRBV7-9, the J call TRBJ2-7, with TRBD1 as a possible D gene (6 bases). The V gene's germline CDR1 is SEHNR and CDR2 FQNEAQ (reference sequence). CDR3 length: 16 amino acids. Deletions cut 5 bases from V and 2 bases from J, with 19 bases between. CDR3 sequence reads: CASSPRQAQWAYEQYF. CDR3 sequence (DNA): TGTGCCAGCAGCCCCCGACAGGCCCAATGGGCCTACGAGCAGTACTTC.

This clone has just one count. The chain carries TRBV3-1 (or the pseudogene TRBV3-2) and TRBJ1-2; D uncertain. CDR3 length equals 12 residues. V dropped 3 bases and J dropped 4 bases, with 6 bases sitting between them. The germline gives CDR1 LGHDT, CDR2 YNNKEL (reference sequence). CDR3 coding DNA: TGTGCCAGCAGCCACAGGAGCTATGGCTACACCTTC. This codes for CASSHRSYGYTF.

V usage is TRBV6-5 and J usage is TRBJ2-1; tentatively, D is TRBD2 (6 bases). The V end lost 6 bases, the J end lost 12 bases, and 15 bases lay between the germline ends. The CDR3 has 12 residues. Per the germline V gene, CDR1 is MNHEY and CDR2 is SVGAGI. The CDR3 DNA reads TGTGCCAGCAGAGCACCGGGACTTCCGCAGTTCTTC. Translated, it gives CASRAPGLPQFF.

This chain joins TRBV6-6 and TRBJ2-5; D perhaps matches TRBD2 (6 bases). Trimming pared 5 bases from V and 5 bases from J, leaving 15 bases between. Germline V gene lookup returns CDR1 MNHNY and CDR2 SVGAGI (reference sequence). This CDR3 is 14 amino acids long. Written as DNA, the CDR3 is TGTGCCAGCAGTAGAGGAGGGCCTGGGGAGACCCAGTACTTC. Protein product: CASSRGGPGETQYF.

In this sample, this clone turned up a few times. The chain is built from TRBV27 and TRBJ2-7, with TRBD1 matching over 10 bases. The V gene's germline CDR1 is MNHEY and CDR2 SMNVEV (reference sequence). Unmatched junction bases numbered 7, after V lost 3 bases and J lost 5 bases. The CDR3 sequence is 15 residues long. CDR3 loop: CASSFRPTGGHEQYF. CDR3 DNA: TGTGCCAGCAGTTTCCGCCCGACAGGGGGCCACGAGCAGTACTTC.

The chain uses TRBV29-1 and TRBJ2-7; TRBD2 agrees at 12 bases. The CDR3 has 13 residues. Germline lookup yields CDR1 SQVTM and CDR2 ANQGSEA. V was clipped by 3 bases and J by 5 bases; unmatched bases: 2. The CDR3 reads CSVETSGGHEQYF. The CDR3 nucleotides are TGCAGCGTTGAGACTAGCGGGGGACACGAGCAGTACTTC.

The CDR3 DNA reads as TGCGCCAGCAGCTCATCGGGACAGAACTACGAGCAGTACTTC. It translates to CASSSSGQNYEQYF. The rearrangement links TRBV5-1 to TRBJ2-7, with TRBD1 identical over 7 bases. Germline V gives CDR1 SGHRS, CDR2 YFSETQ. Germline trimming cut 3 bases from V and 3 bases from J; bases unmatched to any gene: 6. The CDR3 is 14 amino acids.

This clone was seen a single time. The chain recombines TRBV25-1 with TRBJ1-5; TRBD1 might be the D (6 bases). The germline CDR1 and CDR2 sequences are MGHDK and SYGVNS. The CDR3 runs to 13 residues. Trimming stripped 7 bases from V and 2 bases from J, with 9 bases between. CDR3 protein: CASTSGGNQPQHF. The CDR3 nucleotides are TGTGCCAGCACATCAGGGGGCAATCAGCCCCAGCATTTT.